Listed here are 6 T cell receptor beta chains from one sample, sequenced in a study of T cell repertoires in cytomegalovirus infection. A single record per CDR3 protein comes from TCRdb applying MiXCR to the reads. The table includes 450,000 to 600,000 distinct CDR3 sequences, 33% detected once. Antigen specificity for these receptors is unknown. The sequences come from cultured PBMCs, collected from culture after CMV antigen stimulation. The receptors stem from a human donor in good health (CMV status not recorded). Some clones in this sample may be carry-over from other donors' samples.

This clonotype showed up just a few times. CDR3 sequence (DNA): TGCAGTGCGGTTTCGTCTTCGGGCAATCAGCCCCAGCATTTT. Translating gives CSAVSSSGNQPQHF. V usage is TRBV20-1 and J usage is TRBJ1-5; D unclear. The germline CDR1 and CDR2 sequences are DFQATT and SNEGSKA (reference sequence). This CDR3 has 14 residues. The V end was cut by 6 bases, the J end by 2 bases, with 14 bases between.

This sequence joins TRBV12-3 or TRBV12-4 and TRBJ2-7, with TRBD1 as a possible D gene (6 bases). The CDR3 has 14 amino acids. V was trimmed by 6 bases and J by 5 bases, leaving 17 bases between them. The DNA of the CDR3 is TGTGCCAGCAGGGAACACAGGGTTGAGGACGAGCAGTACGTC. Translation: CASREHRVEDEQYV.

This chain links TRBV6-2 or TRBV6-3 with TRBJ2-1, with D perhaps matching TRBD2 (6 bases). The V gene's germline CDR1 is MNHEY and CDR2 SVGEGT. The CDR3 is made up of 13 amino acids. Trimming cost V 2 bases and J 9 bases, with 11 bases left between them. DNA for the CDR3: TGTGCCAGCAGTTACCGACTAGAGTTTGAGCAGTTCTTC. It codes for CASSYRLEFEQFF.

The V gene is TRBV4-3, the J gene TRBJ2-6; D unclear. The germline V gene has CDR1 LGHNA and CDR2 YSLEER. V was clipped by 2 bases and J by 2 bases, with 10 bases between them. This CDR3 is built from 16 residues. CDR3 in DNA: TGCGCCAGCAGCCAAAGTTCCTTCGCTGGGGCCAACGTCCTGACTTTC. It encodes CASSQSSFAGANVLTF.

This clonotype showed up just a few times. The chain combines TRBV7-2 with TRBJ2-3; possible D gene TRBD2, 6 bases. CDR1 and CDR2 from the germline V gene are SGHTA and FQGNSA. The CDR3 runs to 14 residues. Deletions cut 5 bases from V and 3 bases from J, with 12 bases between. The CDR3 DNA reads as TGTGCCAGCAGCCCCGAGCGGGTAACAGATACGCAGTATTTT. It codes for CASSPERVTDTQYF.

This clonotype has just a few counts. The chain links TRBV6-5 to TRBJ1-5; D not certain. Germline CDR1 is MNHEY and CDR2 is SVGAGI. Trimming cost V 0 bases and J 7 bases, with 7 bases left between them. CDR3 size: 13 residues. This CDR3 is CASSYSGEQPQHF. CDR3 nucleotide sequence: TGTGCCAGCAGTTACTCCGGGGAACAGCCCCAGCATTTT.